This T cell receptor beta chain comes out of a study of blood T cells in healthy people across ages. This clonotype was seen a handful of times. The authors ran a second PCR of 7 to 11 cycles using a sample-barcoded 5' primer and a J-beta primer mix. Using its own MiXCR run on the 5' RACE reads, TCRdb lists one record per CDR3 protein. The sample contains 780,000 or so distinct CDR3 sequences, 56% of which appear only once. Whenever a sample was processed, at least 6.5 million PBMCs were isolated. No fewer than 5.5 micrograms of total RNA were isolated from every sample. This CDR3 spans 12 amino acids. The V gene lost 4 bases and the J gene lost 3 bases, with 8 bases spanning the gap. CDR1 and CDR2 (germline): SQVTM, ANQGSEA.

The chain joins TRBV29-1 to TRBJ2-3; D is undetermined. The sequenced sample was blood. This receptor was identified in a man aged 35-49 years in good health. CDR3 protein: CSVVLGTDTQYF. Here the CDR3 DNA reads TGCAGCGTTGTATTAGGGACAGATACGCAGTATTTT.